One sample yielded the 2 T cell receptor beta chains listed below, sequenced in a study of blood T cells in healthy people across ages. It was with a sample-barcoded 5' primer and a J-beta primer mix that a second PCR of roughly 7 to 12 cycles was run. TCRdb re-called the 5' RACE reads with MiXCR, one entry per CDR3 protein. Here the sample spans fewer than 650,000 distinct CDR3 sequences, roughly a quarter being singletons. These data were likewise used in another study, on T cells of mothers and their children.

Sequencing input: blood. Source of these receptors: a boy between 2 and 10 years old in good health.

In its sample, this clonotype was seen many times. The CDR3 sequence: CASSPHRGDTGELFF. CDR3 nucleotide sequence: TGTGCCAGCAGCCCCCACCGGGGGGACACCGGGGAGCTGTTTTTT. The rearrangement joins TRBV7-6 to TRBJ2-2; 7 nucleotides match TRBD2. This CDR3 comprises 15 residues. Germline V CDR1 and CDR2: SGHVS, FNYEAQ. Unmatched junction bases numbered 6, after V lost 5 bases and J lost 3 bases.

The chain uses TRBV20-1 and TRBJ2-2, with 7 positions matching TRBD1. With 6 bases clipped from V and 1 base from J, the junction kept 5 bases outside the gene matches. CDR1 and CDR2 (germline): DFQATT, SNEGSKA (reference sequence). This CDR3 comprises 14 residues. The DNA for the CDR3 is TGCAGTGCGCCTCGACAGGGGAACACCGGGGAGCTGTTTTTT. Residues: CSAPRQGNTGELFF.